The clone carrying this T cell receptor beta chain showed up just a few times. Its antigen is unidentified. V dropped 7 bases and J dropped 5; count of bases not matched to a gene: 8. The CDR3 sequence is 13 residues long. Germline values: CDR1 SQVTM, CDR2 ANQGSEA. This record comes from a study of blood T cells in healthy people across ages. For the second PCR, which ran for about 6 to 11 cycles, a sample-barcoded 5' primer and a J-beta primer mix were used. Carrying 12 random nucleotides, a template-switch adaptor labeled each individual cDNA molecule. TCRdb reanalysed the 5' RACE reads using MiXCR and keeps one entry per CDR3 protein. The data contain approximately 1,000,000 distinct CDR3 sequences, more than 40% of them singletons. Regarding the study as a whole: One million T cells yielded diversity estimates that were considered underestimates.

The sequence was obtained from a woman aged 55-69 years in good health. The chain recombines TRBV29-1 with TRBJ1-5, with 7 bases matching TRBD1. The sample comprised blood. CDR3 sequence reads: CSAAGGWDQPQHF. The CDR3 DNA sequence: TGCAGCGCCGCAGGGGGATGGGATCAGCCCCAGCATTTT.